The 8 T cell receptor beta chains below come from one sample, sequenced in a study of cytotoxic CD8 clonotypes in ibrutinib-treated CLL. Using immunoSEQ multiplex PCR, the repertoire was profiled, and TCRdb retains in-frame clones only, with some absent. The sample consists of roughly 250,000 clones, 70% of them appearing once. Source: PBMCs, taken after 24 months of ibrutinib treatment. These receptors all stem from a human donor with chronic lymphocytic leukemia.

In the case of this clone: Other DNA sequences in the same sample also yield this CDR3. The chain uses TRBV7-8 and TRBJ2-1; the D is unclear. CDR3 length: 13 amino acids. Germline values: CDR1 SGHVS, CDR2 FQNEAQ. V dropped 5 bases and J dropped 4 bases, with 9 bases sitting between them. The CDR3 reads CASSPDGYNEQFF. The CDR3 DNA sequence: TGTGCCAGCAGCCCTGACGGATACAATGAGCAGTTCTTC.

This clone was counted between two and nine times. The CDR3 sequence: CASSNRDRGYNEQFF. The CDR3 bases are TGCGCCAGCAGCAACCGGGACAGGGGCTACAATGAGCAGTTCTTC. The chain recombines TRBV5-1 with TRBJ2-1; 10 nucleotides align to TRBD1. The CDR3 length is 15 residues. V shed 4 bases and J 3 bases; nucleotides not matched to a gene: 4. Per germline, CDR1 SGHRS and CDR2 YFSETQ.

This clone has only a few counts. This chain connects TRBV15 to TRBJ1-2; weak D call: TRBD1 (5 bases). Between the trimmed V and J ends, which lost 0 bases and 3 bases, there was a span of 8 bases. This CDR3 comprises 14 residues. CDR1 and CDR2 (germline): LNHNV, YYDKDF (reference sequence). The CDR3 sequence is CATSRDQGYYGYTF. CDR3 DNA sequence: TGTGCCACCAGCAGAGATCAGGGATACTATGGCTACACCTTC.

In nucleotides, the CDR3 is TGTGCCAGCAGCTTTTCACCCTACGAGCAGTACTTC. Its translation is CASSFSPYEQYF. This chain uses TRBV7-9 with TRBJ2-7; D is unresolved. This CDR3 contains 12 residues. V lost 3 bases to trimming and J lost 2 bases, with 5 bases between them. Germline V CDR1 and CDR2: SEHNR, FQNEAQ (reference sequence).

The rearrangement links TRBV27 to TRBJ1-1; D uncertain. The CDR3 loop spans 13 amino acids. Trimming shortened V by 10 bases and J by 3 bases, and 15 bases separated the two germline ends. CDR1 is MNHEY, CDR2 SMNVEV, per germline (reference sequence). In nucleotides, the CDR3 is TGTGCCACCCAGACCGGGGTCCACACTGAAGCTTTCTTT. Residues: CATQTGVHTEAFF.

The chain recombines TRBV7-9 with TRBJ2-7; the D gene is possibly TRBD2 (5 bases). The CDR3 is made up of 13 amino acids. Germline CDR1 reads SEHNR; CDR2 reads FQNEAQ (reference sequence). V lost 2 bases and J 7 bases, leaving 12 bases between the germline ends. In DNA form, the CDR3 reads TGTGCCAGCAGCTTAAAGGTCCCGGGAGAGCAGTACTTC. Translated, it gives CASSLKVPGEQYF.

The J gene is TRBJ2-5, the V gene TRBV4-1, with D possibly matching TRBD1 (6 bases). This CDR3 spans 15 amino acids. CDR1 is MGHRA, CDR2 YSYEKL, per germline. The V end lost 0 bases, the J end lost 2 bases, and 10 bases lay between the germline ends. CDR3 in DNA: TGCGCCAGCAGCCAAGACCCGGGACAACAAGAGACCCAGTACTTC. Its protein product is CASSQDPGQQETQYF.

The rearrangement uses TRBV28 and TRBJ1-5; 9 bases map to TRBD1. The V and J ends lost 6 bases and 5 bases, in that order; junction bases with no gene match: 8. The germline V gene encodes CDR1 MDHEN and CDR2 SYDVKM. The CDR3 length is 15 residues. CDR3 in DNA: TGTGCCAGCAGCCTGATCGGGACAGGGTATCAGCCCCAGCATTTT. Residues: CASSLIGTGYQPQHF.